Below, 15 T cell receptor beta chains from the same sample are listed, as sequenced in a study of Graves' ophthalmopathy and Graves' hyperthyroidism. RNA transcripts yielded amplified TCR beta CDR3 regions. A first-round RT-PCR used HTBI primers, followed by a second-round multiplex PCR. TCRdb re-analysed the multiplex PCR reads in MiXCR, keeping a single row per CDR3 protein. The sample gives about 160,000 distinct CDR3 sequences, about two fifths of which show up once; roughly 9% is in the top ten. Sequencing was done on a sample of peripheral blood. These TCRs come from a man aged 25-45 years with Graves' ophthalmopathy.

This clonotype was seen ten or more times. The CDR3: CASGIRLDGYTF. The CDR3 coding sequence is TGTGCCAGCGGCATCCGGCTGGATGGCTACACCTTC. The chain combines TRBV28 with TRBJ1-2; D is unclear. The CDR3 spans 12 residues. Germline V gene data show CDR1 as MDHEN and CDR2 as SYDVKM. The germline V and J ends were trimmed by 8 bases and 6 bases, with 13 bases remaining between them.

The table lists this clonotype with many counts. The CDR3 nucleotides are TGTGCCAGCAGCTTACGGCATAAAGTTCCGGAGGCTGGAAACACCATATATTTT. Translation gives CASSLRHKVPEAGNTIYF. The rearrangement uses TRBV11-3 and TRBJ1-3; D unclear. The CDR3 totals 18 residues. Trimming took 2 bases from V and 2 from J, leaving 19 bases between them. CDR1 is SGHNT, CDR2 YENEEA, per germline.

The chain uses TRBV2 and TRBJ1-1, with 7 nucleotides matching TRBD1. Trimming took 8 bases from V and 2 from J; bases not matched to a gene: 17. There are 17 residues in the CDR3. Germline CDR1 reads SNHLY; CDR2 reads FYNNEI. The CDR3 sequence: CASCLGQPGQRNTEAFF. The CDR3 coding sequence is TGTGCCAGCTGTTTGGGACAACCGGGACAGCGAAACACTGAAGCTTTCTTT.

The table lists this clonotype with a count of one. This chain links TRBV27 with TRBJ1-1, with D hard to call. Germline V lookup: CDR1 MNHEY, CDR2 SMNVEV (reference sequence). V was trimmed by 2 bases and J by 2 bases, leaving 15 bases between them. This CDR3 is built from 16 residues. The CDR3 spells CASSLRLKSSNTEAFF. CDR3 DNA: TGTGCCAGCAGTTTACGCCTTAAATCCTCTAACACTGAAGCTTTCTTT.

This clonotype was seen many times. The chain joins TRBV18 to TRBJ2-5; D call uncertain. Per germline, CDR1 KGHSH and CDR2 LQKENI. CDR3 length: 12 residues. V shed 6 bases and J shed 5 bases, with 10 bases lying between them. The CDR3 sequence: CASSPLGETQYF. Written as DNA, the CDR3 is TGTGCCAGCTCCCCCCTCGGGGAGACCCAGTACTTC.

Many counts were recorded for this clonotype. The CDR3 DNA reads TGTGCCAGTAATGACGGGGGAAGCTCCTACGAGCAGTACTTC. Translation: CASNDGGSSYEQYF. V usage is TRBV19 and J usage is TRBJ2-7, with D perhaps TRBD2 (6 bases). Germline loops: CDR1 LNHDA, CDR2 SQIVND (reference sequence). The CDR3 covers 14 residues. V lost 7 bases to trimming and J lost 0 bases, with 13 bases between them.

This clonotype appeared many times. The chain recombines TRBV27 with TRBJ2-7; 8 nucleotides line up with TRBD2. Per the germline V gene, CDR1 is MNHEY and CDR2 is SMNVEV (reference sequence). The CDR3 length is 14 residues. V lost 4 bases, J lost 7 bases, and 9 bases stayed unmatched. CDR3 coding DNA: TGTGCCAGCAGTTCCTCCGGGACTAGAGGAGAGCAGTACTTC. Protein: CASSSSGTRGEQYF.

This clonotype was counted a few times. The chain carries TRBV12-3 or TRBV12-4 and TRBJ1-2; no reliable D call. The CDR3 loop spans 14 amino acids. Deletions cut 6 bases from V and 4 bases from J, with 15 bases between. Here the CDR3 reads CASSPGRISYGYTF. As DNA, the CDR3 is TGTGCCAGCAGCCCCGGAAGAATTTCCTATGGCTACACCTTC.

This clonotype was counted many times. This chain uses TRBV2 with TRBJ2-7, with 12 bases that match TRBD2. The length of the CDR3 is 18 residues. Trimming took 3 bases from V and 5 from J; bases not matched to a gene: 14. Germline CDR1 and CDR2: SNHLY and FYNNEI. In DNA, the CDR3 is TGTGCCAGCAGTGAGGGGCTAGCGGGAGGGCCTGCCCCGGACGAGCAGTACTTC. The encoded protein is CASSEGLAGGPAPDEQYF.

In this sample, this clonotype turned up many times. This chain links TRBV28 with TRBJ2-2, with 7 bases that match TRBD1. The ends lost 4 bases at V and 4 bases at J; junction bases unmatched: 9. CDR1 and CDR2 (germline): MDHEN, SYDVKM. This CDR3 has 16 amino acids. The CDR3 region has the DNA TGTGCCAGCAGTTCAAGGACAGGCTGGGTCACCGGGGAGCTGTTTTTT. Its protein is CASSSRTGWVTGELFF.

This chain uses TRBV7-2 with TRBJ1-2; a weak D match, TRBD1 (6 bases). Germline CDR1 is SGHTA and CDR2 is FQGNSA. With 0 bases removed from V and 3 bases from J, the gap between germline ends came to 14 bases. This CDR3 spans 16 amino acids. The CDR3 DNA follows: TGTGCCAGCAGCTTAGCGCTCGGGGGCTTAGACTATGGCTACACCTTC. It yields the protein CASSLALGGLDYGYTF.

This clonotype was seen at least ten times. The CDR3 nucleotides read TGTGCCTGGGCTACAGGCTACGAGCAGTACTTC. It codes for CAWATGYEQYF. The rearrangement uses TRBV30 and TRBJ2-7; possible D gene TRBD1, 5 bases. This CDR3 has 11 amino acids. The germline gives CDR1 GTSNPN, CDR2 SVGIG (reference sequence). V lost 5 bases and J 3 bases, leaving 8 bases between the germline ends.

This chain connects TRBV6-2 or TRBV6-3 to TRBJ2-7; D not certain. This CDR3 contains 14 residues. The germline CDR1 and CDR2 sequences are MNHEY and SVGEGT. Trimming shortened V by 2 bases and J by 4 bases, and 12 bases separated the two germline ends. This CDR3 is CASSYRAATYEQYF. Written as DNA, the CDR3 is TGTGCCAGCAGTTACCGGGCCGCGACTTACGAGCAGTACTTC.

The chain employs TRBV14 and TRBJ2-5, with D uncertain. From germline, CDR1 is SGHDN and CDR2 FVKESK. The CDR3 covers 13 residues. The ends were cut back, 1 base at V and 5 bases at J, with 8 bases in the middle. Here the CDR3 reads CASSQVATETQYF. In DNA, the CDR3 is TGTGCCAGCAGCCAAGTTGCGACCGAGACCCAGTACTTC.

This clonotype was seen ten or more times. J is TRBJ2-7 and V is TRBV4-3; TRBD1 matches 7 bases. In germline, CDR1 is LGHNA, CDR2 YSLEER. The ends lost 0 bases at V and 2 bases at J; junction bases unmatched: 7. The CDR3 is 16 amino acids. The CDR3 loop is CASSQDLTGIAYEQYF. The CDR3 coding sequence is TGCGCCAGCAGCCAAGACCTGACAGGGATCGCCTACGAGCAGTACTTC.